A selection of T cell receptor beta chains follows, all from one sample in a study of PD-1 and CTLA-4 blockade in melanoma. The assay was immunoSEQ multiplex PCR, and TCRdb's table has in-frame clones only and misses some. The sample lists 20,000 to 25,000 clones; approximately 88% were seen once. This material consisted of CD8+ T cells from peripheral blood, taken before anti-PD-1 treatment. These receptors all stem from a human donor with melanoma. Both conserved end residues are part of each CDR3. The D gene is left open where the match is weak. The size field is filled for only some rows; it gives once, few, many or a size class.

TRBJ2-1 TRBV9 TRBD2 NA TGTGCCAGCAGCGTAGACCCCGGGGGGGTAAGCTCCTACAATGAGCAGTTCTTC CASSVDPGGVSSYNEQFF
TRBJ1-4 TRBV30 TRBD1 NA TGTGCCTGGAGTTTGACAGGGGGCGAGCCGGCCCCTAATGAAAAACTGTTTTTT CAWSLTGGEPAPNEKLFF
TRBJ2-3 TRBV7-9 NA NA TGTGCCAGCAGCCGATCGCCCGGAGATACGCAGTATTTT CASSRSPGDTQYF
TRBJ1-3 TRBV28 NA few TGTGCCAGCAGTTTATCAGGGGCCTTCTACTCTGGAAACACCATATATTTT CASSLSGAFYSGNTIYF
TRBJ1-4 TRBV7-9 TRBD1 once TGTGCCAGCAGCTTAGCGGCAGGGGGAGATGAAAAACTGTTTTTT CASSLAAGGDEKLFF
TRBJ2-1 TRBV6-2/TRBV6-3 NA NA TGTGCCAGCAGCCCCGGGACTCACTTCTCCTACAATGAGCAGTTCTTC CASSPGTHFSYNEQFF
TRBJ2-1 TRBV9 NA NA TGTGCCAGCAGCGTAGCGGGTGAGCAGTTCTTC CASSVAGEQFF
TRBJ2-5 TRBV27 NA NA TGTGCCACCACGGGGGGCTACAAGGGGGAGACCCAGTACTTC CATTGGYKGETQYF
TRBJ2-1 TRBV5-4 TRBD2 NA TGTGCCAGCAGCTTGGCCCGAGCGGGGAGTGAGCAGTTCTTC CASSLARAGSEQFF
TRBJ1-1 TRBV7-2 NA NA TGTGCCAGCAGCTTAGGGAGGACTTTGAACACTGAAGCTTTCTTT CASSLGRTLNTEAFF
TRBJ2-2 TRBV9 TRBD2 NA TGTGCCAGCAGCGCGTTAGCGGGGGCGAACACCGGGGAGCTGTTTTTT CASSALAGANTGELFF
TRBJ1-2 TRBV11-2 TRBD1 NA TGTGCCAGCAGCGGAACAGGGGTCGCCTATGGCTACACCTTC CASSGTGVAYGYTF
TRBJ2-5 TRBV9 NA once TGTGCCAGCAGTCCGGAGGGGACAGAGACCCAGTACTTC CASSPEGTETQYF
TRBJ2-1 TRBV7-9 NA NA TGTGCCAGCAGTCCCCCCAGCAGCTCCTACAATGAGCAGTTCTTC CASSPPSSSYNEQFF
TRBJ2-5 TRBV13 NA once TGTGCCAGCAGCTTAGCCAGAGGCCAAGAGACCCAGTACTTC CASSLARGQETQYF
TRBJ2-7 TRBV28 NA NA TGTGCCAGCAGCCCTGGATTCTACGAGCAGTACTTC CASSPGFYEQYF
TRBJ2-7 TRBV10-2 TRBD1 NA TGCGCCAGCAGACTGGACAGGGCCTACGAGCAGTACTTC CASRLDRAYEQYF
TRBJ1-4 TRBV19 TRBD1 NA TGTGCCAGTAGGCGGGGACAGGGACCTAATGAAAAACTGTTTTTT CASRRGQGPNEKLFF
TRBJ2-1 TRBV5-1 NA NA TGCGCCAGCAGCTTGGGGGGAAGCTCCTACAATGAGCAGTTCTTC CASSLGGSSYNEQFF
TRBJ2-5 TRBV28 TRBD2 NA TGTGCCAGCAGCTTCGGCGGGGGGCAGGAAGAGACCCAGTACTTC CASSFGGGQEETQYF
TRBJ1-1 TRBV12-5 TRBD1 NA TGTGCTAGTGGTCTAGGACAGGGACAAATGAACACTGAAGCTTTCTTT CASGLGQGQMNTEAFF
TRBJ1-1 TRBV4-1 NA NA TGCGCCAGCAGCCAGGGGGAGGGCACTGAAGCTTTCTTT CASSQGEGTEAFF
TRBJ1-1 TRBV30 NA once TGTGCCTGGAGCGCAGCAGGGAGGACTGAAGCTTTCTTT CAWSAAGRTEAFF
TRBJ1-6 TRBV27 NA NA TGTGCCAGCAGTTATACAGGGAGTTCACCCCTCCACTTT CASSYTGSSPLHF
TRBJ1-2 TRBV30 NA NA TGTGCCTGGAGTGTAGAATCCGGGGTTCATGGCTACACCTTC CAWSVESGVHGYTF
TRBJ2-4 TRBV6-6 NA once TGTGCCAGCAGTGACCAAGCCAAAAACATTCAGTACTTC CASSDQAKNIQYF